This T cell receptor (beta chain) appears in the sequencing data of a study of blood T cell repertoires in COVID-19. This clone appeared a single time. Some clones are missing from TCRdb's copy, which holds only in-frame ones; the method was immunoSEQ multiplex PCR. The repertoire holds some 220,000 clones, with 84% as singletons. V lost 6 bases, J lost 5 bases, and 14 bases lay in between. This CDR3 contains 14 residues. Germline V gene lookup returns CDR1 KGHDR and CDR2 SFDVKD. The sequence came from a man in his fifties with acute or convalescent COVID-19. V gene TRBV24-1 combines with J gene TRBJ2-3, with D perhaps matching TRBD2 (5 bases). The sequenced sample consisted of peripheral blood. CDR3 sequence (DNA): TGTGCCACCAGTAGAAACGGGGTGGGAGATACGCAGTATTTT. As protein: CATSRNGVGDTQYF.